The rows below give T cell receptor beta chains drawn from one sample of a study of T cells in Graves' hyperthyroidism and ophthalmopathy. MiXCR, applied by TCRdb to the multiplex PCR reads, yields one record per CDR3 protein. There are 300,000 or so distinct CDR3 sequences in the sample; around a fifth occur only once, and about 50% lies in the top ten. The sequenced sample consisted of blood. The source of these receptors is a woman aged 45-60 years with Graves' hyperthyroidism. Each CDR3 is given with its conserved first and last residue. A D gene is named only where the DNA matches it firmly. Where a row states a size, it is once, few, many or the class of an expanded clone; other rows omit it.

j_gene | v_gene | d_gene | abundance | CDR3aa | CDR3nt
TRBJ2-7 | TRBV2 | TRBD1 | many | CASSPSGQLTYEQYF | TGTGCCAGCTCACCCTCGGGACAGCTAACCTACGAGCAGTACTTC
TRBJ2-2 | TRBV30 | NA | many | CAWSVLTNTGELFF | TGTGCCTGGAGTGTACTAACTAACACCGGGGAGCTGTTTTTT
TRBJ1-5 | TRBV14 | NA | NA | CASSHRVDQPQHF | TGTGCCAGCAGCCACAGGGTCGATCAGCCCCAGCATTTT
TRBJ1-1 | TRBV5-1 | NA | many | CASSLGVGVNTEAFF | TGCGCCAGCAGCTTGGGGGTGGGGGTGAACACTGAAGCTTTCTTT
TRBJ2-7 | TRBV4-1 | NA | few | CASSHTGSPYEQYF | TGCGCCAGCAGCCACACCGGGAGTCCCTACGAGCAGTACTTC
TRBJ2-7 | TRBV20-1 | NA | many | CSARGIAYEQYF | TGCAGTGCTAGAGGGATCGCCTACGAGCAGTACTTC
TRBJ1-6 | TRBV12-3/TRBV12-4 | TRBD1 | many | CASTLTGGQSPLHF | TGTGCCAGCACCTTGACAGGGGGGCAATCACCCCTCCACTTT
TRBJ1-2 | TRBV7-8 | NA | many | CASSPTPLQKRGYTF | TGTGCCAGCAGCCCCACTCCCTTACAGAAGCGTGGCTACACCTTC
TRBJ2-5 | TRBV11-2 | TRBD2 | many | CASSPTGGTQETQYF | TGTGCCAGCAGCCCCACCGGGGGGACCCAAGAGACCCAGTACTTC
TRBJ2-7 | TRBV2 | TRBD1 | many | CASSPHSTGKQAEQYF | TGTGCCAGCAGTCCCCACTCGACAGGGAAGCAAGCCGAGCAGTACTTC
TRBJ2-7 | TRBV27 | TRBD1 | many | CASRNPGQGYEQYF | TGTGCCAGCAGAAATCCGGGACAGGGCTACGAGCAGTACTTC
TRBJ1-1 | TRBV2 | NA | many | CASSPAGSPNTEAFF | TGTGCCAGCAGCCCTGCCGGATCACCGAACACTGAAGCTTTCTTT
TRBJ1-4 | TRBV6-1 | NA | NA | CASIEGGKEKLFF | TGTGCCAGCATTGAGGGGGGTAAAGAAAAACTGTTTTTT
TRBJ2-7 | TRBV11-2 | TRBD2 | NA | CASSAGTSGSVQYF | TGTGCCAGCAGCGCCGGGACTAGCGGATCGGTGCAGTACTTC
TRBJ1-1 | TRBV7-3 | NA | many | CASGYRVNTEAFF | TGTGCCAGCGGTTACAGGGTAAACACTGAAGCTTTCTTT
TRBJ2-5 | TRBV12-3/TRBV12-4 | TRBD2 | few | CASSLGGTSGGARETQYF | TGTGCCAGCAGTTTGGGCGGGACTAGCGGGGGGGCCCGGGAGACCCAGTACTTC
TRBJ1-1 | TRBV20-1 | NA | many | CSATVGRGGEAFF | TGCAGTGCAACCGTTGGTCGCGGGGGTGAAGCTTTCTTT
TRBJ2-7 | TRBV25-1 | NA | many | CASSTPGASSYEQYF | TGTGCCAGCAGTACCCCAGGAGCCAGCTCCTACGAGCAGTACTTC
TRBJ2-5 | TRBV4-1 | TRBD2 | few | CASSQDMASLAGETQYF | TGCGCCAGCAGCCAAGATATGGCATCTCTAGCGGGGGAGACCCAGTACTTC
TRBJ2-7 | TRBV20-1 | NA | many | CSALRHEQYF | TGCAGTGCCCTCAGGCACGAGCAGTACTTC
TRBJ2-1 | TRBV12-3/TRBV12-4 | NA | NA | CASSFWRQHNGQFF | TGTGCCAGCAGTTTTTGGAGACAGCACAATGGGCAGTTCTTC
TRBJ2-1 | TRBV20-1 | NA | NA | CSARDGGKRYNEQFF | TGCAGTGCTAGAGACGGGGGCAAGCGATACAATGAGCAGTTCTTC
TRBJ2-7 | TRBV6-1 | TRBD2 | NA | CASRLAGATEQYF | TGTGCCAGCAGACTAGCGGGAGCTACCGAGCAGTACTTC
TRBJ1-5 | TRBV2 | NA | many | CASRPDMYSNQPQHF | TGTGCCAGCAGACCCGACATGTATAGCAATCAGCCCCAGCATTTT
TRBJ1-5 | TRBV30 | TRBD1 | many | CAWTGGGNQPQHF | TGTGCCTGGACAGGGGGAGGCAATCAGCCCCAGCATTTT
TRBJ1-3 | TRBV20-1 | NA | NA | CSAIRSLSGNTIYF | TGCAGTGCTATTCGCTCCCTCTCTGGAAACACCATATATTTT
TRBJ2-2 | TRBV7-3 | NA | NA | CASGPRDGTGELFF | TGTGCCAGCGGACCCAGGGACGGGACCGGGGAGCTGTTTTTT
TRBJ2-7 | TRBV6-1 | NA | many | CASSAIPGQPSWGQYF | TGTGCCAGCAGTGCTATTCCGGGACAACCGTCTTGGGGGCAGTACTTC
TRBJ1-2 | TRBV28 | NA | NA | CASRQYYGYTF | TGTGCCAGCAGACAGTACTATGGCTACACCTTC
TRBJ2-3 | TRBV14 | NA | NA | CASSQGILSSQYF | TGTGCCAGCAGCCAGGGGATCCTCAGTTCGCAGTATTTT